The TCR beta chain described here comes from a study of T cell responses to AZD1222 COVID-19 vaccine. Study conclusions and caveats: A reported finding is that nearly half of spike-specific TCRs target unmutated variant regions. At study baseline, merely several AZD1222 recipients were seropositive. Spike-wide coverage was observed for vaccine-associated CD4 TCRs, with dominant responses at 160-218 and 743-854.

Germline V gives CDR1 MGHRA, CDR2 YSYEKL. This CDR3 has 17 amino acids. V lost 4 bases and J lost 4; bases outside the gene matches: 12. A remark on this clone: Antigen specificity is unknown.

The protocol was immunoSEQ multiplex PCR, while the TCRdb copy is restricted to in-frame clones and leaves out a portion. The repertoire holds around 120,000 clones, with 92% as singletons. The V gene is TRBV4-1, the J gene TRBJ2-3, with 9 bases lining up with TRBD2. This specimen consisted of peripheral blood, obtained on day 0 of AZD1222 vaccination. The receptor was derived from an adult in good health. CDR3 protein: CASSRRAGGSVADTQYF. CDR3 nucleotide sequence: TGCGCCAGCAGCCGCAGGGCGGGGGGGTCTGTCGCAGATACGCAGTATTTT.